One sample yielded the 27 T cell receptor beta chains listed below, sequenced in a study of blood T cells in healthy people across ages. Using a J-beta primer mix together with a sample-barcoded 5' primer, a second PCR was run for about 6 to 11 cycles. Using its own MiXCR run on the 5' RACE reads, TCRdb lists one record per CDR3 protein. The data show about 580,000 distinct CDR3 sequences, more than 45% seen once. Material: blood. The receptors here all came from a man at least 80 years old in good health.

To note about this clonotype: A much larger clone lies a single base off, so this may be a read error. The chain links TRBV6-6 to TRBJ1-2; 8 nucleotides agree with TRBD1. The CDR3 contains 14 residues. Germline CDR1 is MNHNY and CDR2 is SVGAGI (reference sequence). V shed 10 bases, J shed 2 bases, and the junction held 9 bases outside the gene matches. The CDR3 reads CANTPGQENYGYTF. In nucleotides, the CDR3 is TGTGCCAACACCCCGGGACAGGAGAACTATGGCTACACCTTC.

The genes are TRBV7-2 and TRBJ2-7; D is undetermined. The CDR3 consists of 13 residues. V gave up 1 base and J gave up 2 bases, with 6 bases separating them. Germline CDR1 reads SGHTA; CDR2 reads FQGNSA. CDR3 in DNA: TGTGCCAGCAGCTTAGAGTTAGCCTACGAGCAGTACTTC. It translates to CASSLELAYEQYF.

The genes are TRBV10-3 and TRBJ1-1; possible D gene TRBD1, 5 bases. With 7 bases removed from V and 0 bases from J, the gap between germline ends came to 9 bases. CDR3 length: 13 residues. CDR1 is ENHRY and CDR2 is SYGVKD in the germline V gene. The CDR3 DNA sequence: TGTGCCATCACTGGACACCTGAACACTGAAGCTTTCTTT. Translation gives CAITGHLNTEAFF.

This clonotype was detected many times. The chain combines TRBV5-8 with TRBJ2-3; maybe TRBD2 (5 bases). The V gene lost 1 base and the J gene lost 2 bases, with 11 bases spanning the gap. The CDR3 is 15 residues long. The germline V gene has CDR1 SGHTS and CDR2 YDEGEE. CDR3 nucleotide sequence: TGTGCCAGCAGCTTGACGGGGTTTGCCACAGATACGCAGTATTTT. Amino acids: CASSLTGFATDTQYF. Together with reference TRBV5-8 and TRBJ2-3, the CDR3 gives the full variable domain: EAGVTQSPTHLIKTRGQQATLRCSPISGHTSVYWYQQALGLGLQFLLWYDEGEERNRGNFPPRFSGRQFPNYSSELNVNALELEDSALYLCASSLTGFATDTQYFGPGTRLTVL.

V usage is TRBV20-1 and J usage is TRBJ1-1; 7 nucleotides line up with TRBD1. CDR1 is DFQATT, CDR2 SNEGSKA, per germline (reference sequence). This CDR3 comprises 14 residues. V was clipped by 5 bases and J by 1 base; unmatched bases: 7. In DNA form, the CDR3 reads TGCAGTGCTCCAAAGACAGGGACGAACACTGAAGCTTTCTTT. It encodes CSAPKTGTNTEAFF.

V and J are TRBV20-1 and TRBJ2-7; 7 nucleotides align to TRBD1. The DNA matches TRBJ2-5 better at its end, which makes the J call doubtful. Germline CDR1 DFQATT, CDR2 SNEGSKA (reference sequence). The CDR3 sequence is 15 residues long. CDR3 nucleotides: TGCAGTGCCTCGTTCCGGACAGGCCGACCCCCGACCCAGTACTTC. It is translated as CSASFRTGRPPTQYF.

As for this clonotype: One junction end disagrees with the germline gene, perhaps due to a read error. The chain has TRBV9 and TRBJ1-2, with D possibly TRBD1 on 6 matching bases. The CDR3 is made up of 15 amino acids. Germline V gene sequence: CDR1 SGDLS, CDR2 YYNGEE. As DNA, the CDR3 is TGTGCCGGCAGCGTGAGTTGGGGGCCGGAGTATGGCTACACCTTC. It encodes CAGSVSWGPEYGYTF.

This rearrangement joins TRBV20-1 to TRBJ1-5; a possible D gene is TRBD1 (6 bases). The CDR3 is made up of 13 amino acids. Deletions cut 3 bases from V and 4 bases from J, with 10 bases between. Germline V gene data show CDR1 as DFQATT and CDR2 as SNEGSKA (reference sequence). The CDR3 reads CSARGTGNQPQHF. In DNA, the CDR3 is TGCAGTGCTAGGGGAACAGGGAATCAGCCCCAGCATTTT.

This clonotype was counted many times. This sequence joins TRBV6-5 and TRBJ2-2; either TRBD1 or TRBD2 may fit D (5 bases each). V dropped 7 bases and J dropped 4 bases, with 10 bases sitting between them. The CDR3 spans 13 residues. Per the germline V gene, CDR1 is MNHEY and CDR2 is SVGAGI. The CDR3, as DNA: TGTGCCAGCACCAGGGACCGCACCGGGGAGCTGTTTTTT. Translated: CASTRDRTGELFF.

V is TRBV30 and J is TRBJ1-2; D is ambiguous. The germline V gene has CDR1 GTSNPN and CDR2 SVGIG (reference sequence). V dropped 3 bases and J dropped 8 bases, with 10 bases sitting between them. The CDR3 sequence is 11 residues long. This CDR3 is CAWSSGRGYTF. The CDR3 coding sequence is TGTGCCTGGAGCAGCGGTAGGGGCTACACCTTC.

On this clonotype itself: A much more abundant neighbour one base away suggests this may be a read error. The V gene is TRBV6-5, the J gene TRBJ1-1; D uncertain. Germline V gene lookup returns CDR1 MNHEY and CDR2 SVGAGI. The CDR3 runs to 13 residues. CDR3 DNA sequence: TGTGTCAGCAGTTACTCAGCCAACACTGAAGCTTTCTTT. Amino acid sequence: CVSSYSANTEAFF.

This clonotype was picked up many times. CDR3 amino acids: CASGPWVNNSPLHF. The CDR3 region has the DNA TGTGCCAGCGGACCTTGGGTAAATAATTCACCCCTCCACTTT. The gene calls are TRBV6-6 and TRBJ1-6; the D is unclear. Trimming removed 8 bases at V and 5 bases at J, with 13 bases between. This CDR3 contains 14 residues. The germline gives CDR1 MNHNY, CDR2 SVGAGI (reference sequence).

The chain joins TRBV7-8 to TRBJ2-1; maybe TRBD2 (7 bases). The CDR3 contains 13 residues. CDR1 is SGHVS and CDR2 is FQNEAQ in the germline V gene. V lost 5 bases and J 7 bases, leaving 12 bases between the germline ends. CDR3 loop: CASSGGASNEQFF. Here the CDR3 DNA reads TGTGCCAGCAGCGGGGGGGCTAGTAATGAGCAGTTCTTC.

This sequence joins TRBV7-2 and TRBJ1-1; D is uncertain. V lost 5 bases and J 10 bases, leaving 17 bases between the germline ends. CDR3 length: 13 residues. Germline loops: CDR1 SGHTA, CDR2 FQGNSA. CDR3 DNA: TGTGCCAGCAGCGTAGAACCCAGGATGGGAGCTTTCTTT. This encodes CASSVEPRMGAFF.

The chain has TRBV6-1 and TRBJ1-2; D ambiguous. CDR1 is MNHNS and CDR2 is SASEGT in the germline V gene. The ends were cut back, 6 bases at V and 5 bases at J, with 19 bases in the middle. The CDR3 extends over 15 amino acids. Written as DNA, the CDR3 is TGTGCCAGCAGCACCACGGTGGCAGACGCTTATGGCTACACCTTC. Residues: CASSTTVADAYGYTF.

V usage is TRBV7-8 and J usage is TRBJ1-5, with D uncertain. V lost 5 bases, J lost 4 bases, and 6 bases lay in between. Germline V gene lookup returns CDR1 SGHVS and CDR2 FQNEAQ. This CDR3 has 12 residues. CDR3 in DNA: TGTGCCAGCAGCACCTGGAATCAGCCCCAGCATTTT. It specifies CASSTWNQPQHF.

V and J are TRBV10-3 and TRBJ1-4; D is unresolved. Germline CDR1 reads ENHRY; CDR2 reads SYGVKD. The germline V and J ends were trimmed by 4 bases and 0 bases, with 9 bases remaining between them. CDR3 length: 15 residues. CDR3: CAISGGGATNEKLFF. The CDR3 DNA reads TGTGCCATCAGTGGAGGTGGAGCAACTAATGAAAAACTGTTTTTT.

The J gene is TRBJ1-1, the V gene TRBV7-6; TRBD1 agrees at 7 bases. There are 15 residues in the CDR3. Germline V gene lookup returns CDR1 SGHVS and CDR2 FNYEAQ. V was clipped by 2 bases and J by 0 bases; unmatched bases: 3. CDR3: CASSLTGTVNTEAFF. In DNA form, the CDR3 reads TGTGCCAGCAGCTTAACCGGGACAGTGAACACTGAAGCTTTCTTT.

The chain is built from TRBV6-5 and TRBJ1-5, with D possibly matching TRBD1 (5 bases). V dropped 0 bases and J dropped 5 bases, with 14 bases sitting between them. Per the germline V gene, CDR1 is MNHEY and CDR2 is SVGAGI. This CDR3 spans 16 amino acids. The CDR3 protein is CASSYSGGYPHQPQHF. The CDR3 region has the DNA TGTGCCAGCAGTTACTCGGGGGGGTACCCTCATCAGCCCCAGCATTTT.

This clonotype was observed a few times. V usage is TRBV20-1 and J usage is TRBJ2-1, with TRBD2 matching over 14 bases. CDR3 length: 15 residues. Germline V lookup: CDR1 DFQATT, CDR2 SNEGSKA (reference sequence). Germline trimming cut 4 bases from V and 8 bases from J; bases unmatched to any gene: 7. The CDR3 sequence: CSATGLAGVRYEQFF. CDR3 nucleotides: TGCAGTGCTACGGGACTAGCGGGAGTTAGGTATGAGCAGTTCTTC.

This chain connects TRBV7-3 to TRBJ2-7; the match to TRBD1 covers 11 bases. The CDR3 has 15 residues. CDR1 SGHTA and CDR2 FQGTGA come from the germline V gene. V lost 0 bases to trimming and J lost 7 bases; unmatched junction nucleotides: 5. For the CDR3, the DNA is TGTGCCAGCAGCTTAACTGGGACAGGGGGGAGAGAGCAGTACTTC. It yields the protein CASSLTGTGGREQYF. Full variable domain (rest looked up from reference TRBV7-3 and TRBJ2-7): GAGVSQTPSNKVTEKGKYVELRCDPISGHTALYWYRQSLGQGPEFLIYFQGTGAADDSGLPNDRFFAVRPEGSVSTLKIQRTERGDSAVYLCASSLTGTGGREQYFGPGTRLTVT.

A few counts support this clonotype. This chain links TRBV2 with TRBJ2-7; tentatively, D is TRBD1 (5 bases). The CDR3 has 13 amino acids. CDR1 and CDR2 from the germline V gene are SNHLY and FYNNEI. Trimming removed 5 bases from V and 3 bases from J, with 11 bases in between. In DNA form, the CDR3 reads TGTGCCAGCAGTAGACAGATAAACTACGAGCAGTACTTC. This encodes CASSRQINYEQYF.

The chain is built from TRBV12-3 or TRBV12-4 and TRBJ2-7; D is possibly TRBD1 (6 bases). The CDR3 is made up of 14 amino acids. Trimming removed 6 bases from V and 9 bases from J, with 21 bases in between. CDR3 protein: CASSRLRQEQGQYF. CDR3 DNA: TGTGCCAGCAGCCGACTTCGACAGGAACAAGGGCAGTACTTC.

This clonotype appeared a few times. This chain joins TRBV20-1 and TRBJ2-7; TRBD2 is a possible D gene (6 bases). The ends were cut back, 3 bases at V and 5 bases at J, with 14 bases in the middle. The CDR3 runs to 13 residues. Germline values: CDR1 DFQATT, CDR2 SNEGSKA (reference sequence). The CDR3 sequence is CSASVGGRDEQYF. CDR3 nucleotides: TGCAGTGCTAGTGTGGGGGGACGGGACGAGCAGTACTTC.

This sequence joins TRBV20-1 and TRBJ1-5, with TRBD1 identical over 7 bases. The CDR3 runs 14 residues. Germline-derived CDR1 and CDR2 are DFQATT and SNEGSKA (reference sequence). V lost 6 bases and J lost 2; bases outside the gene matches: 7. This CDR3 reads CSARPGTGNQPQHF. The CDR3 DNA is TGCAGTGCCCGGCCCGGGACAGGCAATCAGCCCCAGCATTTT.

Of note for this clonotype: Given a much more abundant clone one base away, this may be a read error. The chain recombines TRBV6-5 with TRBJ2-1; TRBD1 aligns across 9 bases. CDR1 MNHEY and CDR2 SVGAGI come from the germline V gene. The V and J ends lost 0 bases and 10 bases, in that order; junction bases with no gene match: 7. The CDR3 spans 15 residues. In DNA form, the CDR3 reads TGTGCCAGCAGTTACTCGGGACAGGGTCTGTTCGAGCAGTTCTTC. Amino acids: CASSYSGQGLFEQFF.

Details on this clonotype: Relative to the germline gene, one junction end is altered; a read error may explain this. This chain links TRBV9 with TRBJ2-1, with a tentative D call TRBD2 (5 bases). This CDR3 has 15 amino acids. From germline, CDR1 is SGDLS and CDR2 YYNGEE. The CDR3, as DNA: TGTTCCAGCAGCGCACCGGAGACTATCACCAATGAGCAGTTCTTC. It translates to CSSSAPETITNEQFF.